A single sample is the source of the 12 T cell receptor beta chains below, sequenced in a study of shared clonotypes between healthy human individuals. This table comes from immunoSEQ multiplex PCR, and its TCRdb copy is limited to in-frame clones, with some not included. The data contain roughly 2 million clones, 90% to 96% of them singletons. The source material was naive CD4+ T cells sorted from blood. Subset here: CD45RA+ positively selected. All receptors derive from a man between 18 and 35 years old in good health.

The chain links TRBV6-6 to TRBJ1-1, with a weak D call TRBD1 (6 bases). CDR1 and CDR2 from the germline V gene are MNHNY and SVGAGI (reference sequence). V lost 7 bases to trimming and J lost 4 bases, with 13 bases between them. CDR3 size: 13 residues. Here the CDR3 reads CASTLTGTTEAFF. CDR3 bases: TGTGCCAGCACCTTAACAGGGACCACTGAAGCTTTCTTT.

The chain has TRBV5-6 and TRBJ2-7, with D maybe TRBD2 (6 bases). Trimming cost V 1 base and J 3 bases, with 11 bases left between them. Germline CDR1 is SGHDT and CDR2 is YYEEEE. This CDR3 region has 14 residues. The CDR3 protein is CASSLYGEVYEQYF. DNA for the CDR3: TGTGCCAGCAGCTTGTACGGGGAGGTCTACGAGCAGTACTTC.

J is TRBJ1-6 and V is TRBV2, with D perhaps matching TRBD1 (6 bases). The V end lost 10 bases, the J end lost 4 bases, and 17 bases lay between the germline ends. CDR3 length equals 15 residues. Per germline, CDR1 SNHLY and CDR2 FYNNEI. The CDR3, as DNA: TGTGCCAAAGGGGGGAGGACGGGTTATAATTCACCCCTCCACTTT. Protein: CAKGGRTGYNSPLHF.

V gene TRBV10-3 combines with J gene TRBJ1-2; D may be TRBD1 (6 bases). The CDR3 loop spans 14 amino acids. V was pared by 1 base and J by 4 bases, with 10 bases between. The V gene's germline CDR1 is ENHRY and CDR2 SYGVKD. CDR3 nucleotide sequence: TGTGCCATCAGTGAGTTGGGGGGGGCCTATGGCTACACCTTC. Amino acid sequence: CAISELGGAYGYTF.

V is TRBV5-1 and J is TRBJ1-1; D ambiguous. The length of the CDR3 is 13 residues. The germline V gene encodes CDR1 SGHRS and CDR2 YFSETQ. The ends were cut back, 0 bases at V and 8 bases at J, with 11 bases in the middle. The DNA for the CDR3 is TGCGCCAGCAGCTTGGTAAGGCAGTCCGAAGCTTTCTTT. Residues: CASSLVRQSEAFF.

The genes are TRBV7-2 and TRBJ2-7, with a tentative D call TRBD2 (6 bases). This CDR3 comprises 15 residues. Trimming took off 1 base at V and 6 bases at J, with 16 bases between the two ends. Germline V gene data show CDR1 as SGHTA and CDR2 as FQGNSA. The CDR3 region has the DNA TGTGCCAGCAGCTTAGGCGGTTCGGGAGAGGTCGAGCAGTACTTC. This encodes CASSLGGSGEVEQYF.

This sequence joins TRBV6-5 and TRBJ1-5; D gene unclear. Germline assignment: CDR1 MNHEY and CDR2 SVGAGI. The V end was cut by 6 bases, the J end by 2 bases, with 8 bases between. This CDR3 is 13 amino acids long. CDR3 coding DNA: TGTGCCAGCAGCGAGGGCCGCAATCAGCCCCAGCATTTT. Translated, it gives CASSEGRNQPQHF.

This chain connects TRBV29-1 to TRBJ2-1; 8 nucleotides align to TRBD2. The CDR3 is 15 amino acids. Germline V gene data show CDR1 as SQVTM and CDR2 as ANQGSEA. V was clipped by 4 bases and J by 4 bases; unmatched bases: 9. In nucleotides, the CDR3 is TGCAGCGTTGCGTTAGCGGGGACGGGATACAATGAGCAGTTCTTC. Residues: CSVALAGTGYNEQFF.

This chain connects TRBV30 to TRBJ1-6; tentative D call: TRBD1 (5 bases). V was clipped by 2 bases and J by 13 bases, with 15 bases between them. CDR3 length: 13 residues. Germline values: CDR1 GTSNPN, CDR2 SVGIG (reference sequence). CDR3 bases: TGTGCCTGGAGTCGGCAGGGAATTCCCCCCCTCCACTTT. It encodes CAWSRQGIPPLHF.

V and J are TRBV7-2 and TRBJ2-7; 8 bases match TRBD2. V trimming: 3 bases; J trimming: 9 bases; junction bases outside the gene matches: 13. The germline V gene has CDR1 SGHTA and CDR2 FQGNSA. The CDR3 loop spans 15 amino acids. The CDR3 nucleotides are TGTGCCAGCAGCTTTTCGGGAGGGCCAAATCAGTTGCAGTACTTC. The encoded protein is CASSFSGGPNQLQYF.

This chain connects TRBV7-9 to TRBJ1-1; no clear D gene. CDR1 and CDR2 from the germline V gene are SEHNR and FQNEAQ (reference sequence). The CDR3 loop spans 12 amino acids. The V end lost 6 bases, the J end lost 6 bases, and 11 bases lay between the germline ends. CDR3 coding DNA: TGTGCCAGCAGGGAGGTGAGCGCTGAAGCTTTCTTT. Translated: CASREVSAEAFF.

This chain joins TRBV15 and TRBJ1-1; TRBD1 aligns across 9 bases. The germline CDR1 and CDR2 sequences are LNHNV and YYDKDF (reference sequence). The V gene end was trimmed by 4 bases and the J gene end by 6 bases; junction bases not matched to a gene: 9. This CDR3 contains 15 residues. This chain's CDR3 is CATSTWPGQGSEAFF. For the CDR3, the DNA is TGTGCCACCAGCACCTGGCCGGGACAGGGCTCTGAAGCTTTCTTT.